This T cell receptor (beta chain) was captured by sequencing in a study of radiation and T cells in renal cell carcinoma. The length of the CDR3 is 18 residues. The V gene end was trimmed by 0 bases and the J gene end by 8 bases; junction bases not matched to a gene: 16. CDR1 and CDR2 (germline): GTSNPN, SVGIG (reference sequence). As to time point: blood 2 weeks post-SBRT. The treatment is: 15 Gy SBRT to primary tumor, nephrectomy 4 weeks later. Assay: immunoSEQ multiplex PCR; the TCRdb copy retains only in-frame clones and omits some. Of roughly 130,000 clones in the sample, about 81% were seen once.

This material consisted of blood, taken from a patient whose treatment included radiotherapy and nephrectomy. The rearrangement uses TRBV30 and TRBJ2-1, with 10 bases fitting TRBD2. The receptor was isolated from a woman aged 60-70 years with renal cell carcinoma. CDR3 bases: TGTGCCTGGAGTGTAAGGCTTTGGGCTAGCGGGAGACGGTATGAGCAGTTCTTC. Translating it yields CAWSVRLWASGRRYEQFF.